The sample holds a few counts of the clone carrying this T cell receptor (beta chain). What it recognizes is unknown. This sample was included in a study of early T cells in non-severe SARS-CoV-2 infection. Study information: Chains stayed unpaired after sequencing of bulk RNA from unsorted whole blood. Regarding the study as a whole: VDJdb-based annotation leaned toward anti-spike CD8 responses and missed private and CD4 specificities.

The germline V gene has CDR1 GTSNPN and CDR2 SVGIG (reference sequence). Trimming took 4 bases from V and 7 from J, leaving 23 bases between them. The CDR3 sequence is 16 residues long. Unique molecular identifiers were attached to individual cDNA molecules. TCRdb fed the 5' RACE reads into MiXCR, producing one record per CDR3 protein. The sample holds more than 50,000 distinct CDR3 sequences; approximately 13% are singletons and the top ten take around a tenth. The chain joins TRBV30 to TRBJ2-1; D gene unclear. The sequence was collected from an adult who was a healthcare worker with PCR-confirmed SARS-CoV-2 infection or an uninfected control (not recorded which). The starting material was whole blood, obtained at baseline. The CDR3 protein is CAWTKLSVGSFNEQFF. The CDR3 DNA sequence: TGTGCCTGGACTAAACTCTCTGTGGGAAGTTTTAATGAGCAGTTCTTC.